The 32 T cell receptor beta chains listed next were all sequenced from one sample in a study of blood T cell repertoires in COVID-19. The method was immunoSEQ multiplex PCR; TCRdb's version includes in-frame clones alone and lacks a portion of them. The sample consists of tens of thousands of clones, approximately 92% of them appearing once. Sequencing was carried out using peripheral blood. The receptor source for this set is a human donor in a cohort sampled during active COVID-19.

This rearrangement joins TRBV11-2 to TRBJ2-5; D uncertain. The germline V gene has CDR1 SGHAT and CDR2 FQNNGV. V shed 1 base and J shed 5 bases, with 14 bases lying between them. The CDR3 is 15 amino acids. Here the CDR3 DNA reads TGTGCCAGCAGCTTAGTGCCAAACCCCCGGGAGACCCAGTACTTC. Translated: CASSLVPNPRETQYF.

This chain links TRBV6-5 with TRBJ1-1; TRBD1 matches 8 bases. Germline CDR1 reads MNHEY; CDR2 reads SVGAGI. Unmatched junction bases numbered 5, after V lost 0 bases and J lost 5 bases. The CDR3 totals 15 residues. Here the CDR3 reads CASSYSQGARTEAFF. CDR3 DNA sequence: TGTGCCAGCAGTTACTCCCAGGGGGCGCGGACTGAAGCTTTCTTT.

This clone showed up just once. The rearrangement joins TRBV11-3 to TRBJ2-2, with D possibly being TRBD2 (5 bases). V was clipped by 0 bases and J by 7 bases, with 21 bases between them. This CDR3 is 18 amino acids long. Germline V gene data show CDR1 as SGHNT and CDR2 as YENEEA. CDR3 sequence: CASSLDGQLVGEDGELFF. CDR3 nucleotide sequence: TGTGCCAGCAGCTTAGATGGTCAACTAGTGGGAGAGGACGGGGAGCTGTTTTTT.

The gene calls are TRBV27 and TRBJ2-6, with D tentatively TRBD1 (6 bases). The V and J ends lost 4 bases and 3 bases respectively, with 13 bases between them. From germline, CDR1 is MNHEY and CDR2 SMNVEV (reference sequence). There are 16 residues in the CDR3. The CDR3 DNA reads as TGTGCCAGCAGTTCATTGGGGGCGCGTGGGGCCAACGTCCTGACTTTC. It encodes CASSSLGARGANVLTF.

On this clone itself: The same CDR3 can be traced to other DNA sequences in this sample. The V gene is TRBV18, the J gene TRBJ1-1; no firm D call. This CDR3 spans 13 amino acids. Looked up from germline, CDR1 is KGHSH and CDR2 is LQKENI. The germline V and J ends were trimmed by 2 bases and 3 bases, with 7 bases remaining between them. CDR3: CASSPTVDTEAFF. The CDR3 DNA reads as TGTGCCAGCTCACCAACAGTGGACACTGAAGCTTTCTTT.

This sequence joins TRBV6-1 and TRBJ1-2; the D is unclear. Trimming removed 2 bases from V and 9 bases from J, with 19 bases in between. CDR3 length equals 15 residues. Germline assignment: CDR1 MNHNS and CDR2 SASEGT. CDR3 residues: CASSEKVATTSSYTF. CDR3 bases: TGTGCCAGCAGTGAAAAGGTAGCGACAACGAGCAGCTACACCTTC.

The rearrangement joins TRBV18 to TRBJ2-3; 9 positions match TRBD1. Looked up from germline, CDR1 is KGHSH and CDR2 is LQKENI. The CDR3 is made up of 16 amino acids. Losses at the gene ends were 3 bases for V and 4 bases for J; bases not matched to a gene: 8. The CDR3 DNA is TGTGCCAGCTCACCCCTGGGACAGGGAATTCCAGATACGCAGTATTTT. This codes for CASSPLGQGIPDTQYF.

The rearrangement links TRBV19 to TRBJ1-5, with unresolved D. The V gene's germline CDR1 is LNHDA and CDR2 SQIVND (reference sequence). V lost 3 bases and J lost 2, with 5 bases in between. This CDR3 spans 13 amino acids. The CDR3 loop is CASSMYGNQPQHF. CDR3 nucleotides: TGTGCCAGTAGTATGTATGGCAATCAGCCCCAGCATTTT.

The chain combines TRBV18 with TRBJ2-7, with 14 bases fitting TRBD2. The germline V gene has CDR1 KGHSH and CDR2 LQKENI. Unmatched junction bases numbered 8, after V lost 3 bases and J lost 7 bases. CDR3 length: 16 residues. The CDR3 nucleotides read TGTGCCAGCTCACCGTTTTCCGGGACTAGCGGGGGAGAGCAGTACTTC. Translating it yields CASSPFSGTSGGEQYF.

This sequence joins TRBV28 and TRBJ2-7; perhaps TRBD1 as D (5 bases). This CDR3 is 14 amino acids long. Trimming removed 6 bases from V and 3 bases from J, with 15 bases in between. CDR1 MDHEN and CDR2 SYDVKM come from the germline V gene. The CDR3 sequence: CASRSDSSYYEQYF. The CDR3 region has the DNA TGTGCCAGCAGAAGCGACAGCTCGTACTACGAGCAGTACTTC.

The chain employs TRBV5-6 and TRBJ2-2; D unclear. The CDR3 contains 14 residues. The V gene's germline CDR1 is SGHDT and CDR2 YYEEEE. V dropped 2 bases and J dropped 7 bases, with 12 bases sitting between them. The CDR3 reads CASSFSTFFGELFF. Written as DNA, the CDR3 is TGTGCCAGCAGCTTTTCGACATTTTTCGGGGAGCTGTTTTTT.

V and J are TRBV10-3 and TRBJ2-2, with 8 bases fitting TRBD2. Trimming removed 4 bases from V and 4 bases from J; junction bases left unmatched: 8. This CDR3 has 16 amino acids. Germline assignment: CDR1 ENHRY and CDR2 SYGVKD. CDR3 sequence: CAISATSGRSTGELFF. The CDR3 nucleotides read TGTGCCATCAGTGCCACTAGCGGTCGGAGCACCGGGGAGCTGTTTTTT.

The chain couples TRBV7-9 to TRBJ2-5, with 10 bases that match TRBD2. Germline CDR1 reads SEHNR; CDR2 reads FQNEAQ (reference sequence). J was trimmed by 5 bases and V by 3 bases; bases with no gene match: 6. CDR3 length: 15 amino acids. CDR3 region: CASSFREREGETQYF. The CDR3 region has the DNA TGTGCCAGCAGCTTCCGCGAGCGGGAGGGGGAGACCCAGTACTTC.

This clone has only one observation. The CDR3, as DNA: TGCGCCAGCAGCCAAGAAGTGGGAGCGAACACCGGGGAGCTGTTTTTT. This gives the protein CASSQEVGANTGELFF. The J gene is TRBJ2-2, the V gene TRBV4-3; perhaps TRBD2 as D (5 bases). V dropped 0 bases and J dropped 0 bases, with 8 bases sitting between them. Germline V gene sequence: CDR1 LGHNA, CDR2 YSLEER. The CDR3 totals 16 residues.

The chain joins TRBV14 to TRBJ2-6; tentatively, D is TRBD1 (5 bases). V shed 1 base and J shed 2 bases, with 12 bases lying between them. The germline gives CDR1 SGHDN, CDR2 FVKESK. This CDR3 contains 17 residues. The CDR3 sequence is CASSQGQGRTGANVLTF. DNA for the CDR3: TGTGCCAGCAGCCAAGGGCAGGGCAGGACTGGGGCCAACGTCCTGACTTTC.

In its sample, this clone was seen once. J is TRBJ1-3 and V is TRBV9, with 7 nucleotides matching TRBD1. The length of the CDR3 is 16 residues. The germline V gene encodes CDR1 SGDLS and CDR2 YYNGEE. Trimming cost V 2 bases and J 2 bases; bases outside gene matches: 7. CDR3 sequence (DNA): TGTGCCAGCAGCGTTCCTGACAGGGTGGCTGGAAACACCATATATTTT. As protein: CASSVPDRVAGNTIYF. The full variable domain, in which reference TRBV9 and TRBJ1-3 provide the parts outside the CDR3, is DSGVTQTPKHLITATGQRVTLRCSPRSGDLSVYWYQQSLDQGLQFLIQYYNGEERAKGNILERFSAQQFPDLHSELNLSSLELGDSALYFCASSVPDRVAGNTIYFGEGSWLTVV.

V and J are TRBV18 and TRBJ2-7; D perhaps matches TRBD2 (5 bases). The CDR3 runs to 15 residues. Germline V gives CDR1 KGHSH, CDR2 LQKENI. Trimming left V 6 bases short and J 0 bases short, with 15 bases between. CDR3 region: CASSDPGSSSYEQYF. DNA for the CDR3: TGTGCCAGCTCCGACCCGGGGTCAAGCTCCTACGAGCAGTACTTC.

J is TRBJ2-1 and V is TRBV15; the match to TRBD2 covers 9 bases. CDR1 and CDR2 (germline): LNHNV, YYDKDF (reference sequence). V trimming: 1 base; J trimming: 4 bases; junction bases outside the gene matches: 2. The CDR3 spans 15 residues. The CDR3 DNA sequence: TGTGCCACCAGCAGAGGAACTAGCGGGTACAATGAGCAGTTCTTC. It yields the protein CATSRGTSGYNEQFF.

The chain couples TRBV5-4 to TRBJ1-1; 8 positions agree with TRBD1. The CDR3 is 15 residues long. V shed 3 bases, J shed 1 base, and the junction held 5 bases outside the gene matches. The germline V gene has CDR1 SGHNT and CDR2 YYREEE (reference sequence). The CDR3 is CASSSPTGANTEAFF. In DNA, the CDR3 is TGTGCCAGCAGCTCCCCGACAGGGGCGAACACTGAAGCTTTCTTT.

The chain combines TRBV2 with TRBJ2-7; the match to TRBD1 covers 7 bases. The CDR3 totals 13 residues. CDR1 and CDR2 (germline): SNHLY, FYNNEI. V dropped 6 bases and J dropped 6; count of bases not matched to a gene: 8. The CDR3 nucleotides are TGTGCCAGCAGCGAATCACAGGGGTTCGAGCAGTACTTC. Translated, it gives CASSESQGFEQYF.

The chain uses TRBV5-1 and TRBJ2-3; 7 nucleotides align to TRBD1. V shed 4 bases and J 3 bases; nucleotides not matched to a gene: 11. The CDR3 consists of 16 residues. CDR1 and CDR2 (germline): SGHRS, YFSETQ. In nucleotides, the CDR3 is TGCGCCAGCAGCAGTTTCGACAGGGCTGGGACAGATACGCAGTATTTT. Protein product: CASSSFDRAGTDTQYF.

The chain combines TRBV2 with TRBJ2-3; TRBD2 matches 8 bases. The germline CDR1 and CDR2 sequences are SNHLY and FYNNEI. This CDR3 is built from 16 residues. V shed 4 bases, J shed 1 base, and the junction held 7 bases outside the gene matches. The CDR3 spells CASSVGGAGGTDTQYF. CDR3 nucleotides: TGTGCCAGCAGTGTCGGGGGGGCCGGGGGCACAGATACGCAGTATTTT.

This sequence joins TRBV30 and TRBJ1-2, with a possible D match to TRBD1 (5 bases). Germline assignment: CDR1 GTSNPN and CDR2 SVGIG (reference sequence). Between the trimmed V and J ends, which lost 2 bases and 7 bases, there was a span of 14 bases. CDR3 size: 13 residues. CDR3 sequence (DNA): TGTGCCTGGAGTAGAGGTTCCCAGGGTGGCTACACCTTC. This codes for CAWSRGSQGGYTF.

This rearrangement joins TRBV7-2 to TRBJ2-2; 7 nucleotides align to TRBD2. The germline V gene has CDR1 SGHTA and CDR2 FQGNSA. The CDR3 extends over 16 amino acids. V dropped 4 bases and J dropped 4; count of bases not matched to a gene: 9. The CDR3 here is CASSSVTGTITGELFF. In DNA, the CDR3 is TGTGCCAGCAGCTCCGTCACCGGGACTATCACCGGGGAGCTGTTTTTT.

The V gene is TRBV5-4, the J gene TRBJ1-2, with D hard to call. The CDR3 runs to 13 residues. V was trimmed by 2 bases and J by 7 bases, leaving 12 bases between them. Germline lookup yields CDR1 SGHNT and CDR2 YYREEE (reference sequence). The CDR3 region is CASSFSATGGYTF. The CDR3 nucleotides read TGTGCCAGCAGCTTTAGCGCGACGGGTGGCTACACCTTC.

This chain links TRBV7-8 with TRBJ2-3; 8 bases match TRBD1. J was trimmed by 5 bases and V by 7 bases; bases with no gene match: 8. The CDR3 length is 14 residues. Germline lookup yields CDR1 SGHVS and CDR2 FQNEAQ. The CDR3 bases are TGTGCCAGCACTGTGGACAGGGTCCAAGATACGCAGTATTTT. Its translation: CASTVDRVQDTQYF.

Written as DNA, the CDR3 is TGTGCCAGTAGTATAGTCGCGAGGTTGGAGGACACTGAAGCTTTCTTT. Translated, it gives CASSIVARLEDTEAFF. The chain has TRBV19 and TRBJ1-1; D is unresolved. This CDR3 region has 16 residues. Per germline, CDR1 LNHDA and CDR2 SQIVND (reference sequence). The V and J ends lost 1 base and 3 bases respectively, with 15 bases between them.

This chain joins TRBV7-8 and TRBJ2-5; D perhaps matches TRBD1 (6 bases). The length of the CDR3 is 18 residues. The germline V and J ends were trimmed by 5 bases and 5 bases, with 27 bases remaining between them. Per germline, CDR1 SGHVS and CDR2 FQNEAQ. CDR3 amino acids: CASSLDRLIVLSPETQYF. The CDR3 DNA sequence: TGTGCCAGCAGCCTAGACAGGTTGATAGTCTTGAGTCCGGAGACCCAGTACTTC.

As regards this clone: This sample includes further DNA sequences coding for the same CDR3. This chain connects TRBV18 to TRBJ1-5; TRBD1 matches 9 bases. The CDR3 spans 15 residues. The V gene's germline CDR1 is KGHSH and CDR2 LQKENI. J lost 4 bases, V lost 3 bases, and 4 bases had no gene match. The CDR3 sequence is CASSPPGTGNQPQHF. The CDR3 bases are TGTGCCAGCTCACCTCCCGGGACAGGGAATCAGCCCCAGCATTTT.

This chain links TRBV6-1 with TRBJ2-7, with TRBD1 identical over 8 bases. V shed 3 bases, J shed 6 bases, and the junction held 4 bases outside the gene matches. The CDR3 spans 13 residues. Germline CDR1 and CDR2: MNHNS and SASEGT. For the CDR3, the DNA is TGTGCCAGCAGTGATCAGGACAGGGTCGAGCAGTACTTC. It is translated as CASSDQDRVEQYF.

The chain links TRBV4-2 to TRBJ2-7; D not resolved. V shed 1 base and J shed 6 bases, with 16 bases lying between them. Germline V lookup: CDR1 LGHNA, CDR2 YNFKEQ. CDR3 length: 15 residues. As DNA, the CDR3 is TGTGCCAGCAGCCAAGTCGGCGGTTATCAACGCGAGCAGTACTTC. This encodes CASSQVGGYQREQYF.

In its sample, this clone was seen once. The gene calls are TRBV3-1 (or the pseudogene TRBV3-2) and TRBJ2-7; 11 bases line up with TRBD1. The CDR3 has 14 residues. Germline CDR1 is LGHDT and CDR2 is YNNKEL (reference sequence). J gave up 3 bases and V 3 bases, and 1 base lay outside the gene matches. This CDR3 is CASSQGQGGYEQYF. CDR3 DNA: TGTGCCAGCAGCCAGGGACAGGGGGGCTACGAGCAGTACTTC.